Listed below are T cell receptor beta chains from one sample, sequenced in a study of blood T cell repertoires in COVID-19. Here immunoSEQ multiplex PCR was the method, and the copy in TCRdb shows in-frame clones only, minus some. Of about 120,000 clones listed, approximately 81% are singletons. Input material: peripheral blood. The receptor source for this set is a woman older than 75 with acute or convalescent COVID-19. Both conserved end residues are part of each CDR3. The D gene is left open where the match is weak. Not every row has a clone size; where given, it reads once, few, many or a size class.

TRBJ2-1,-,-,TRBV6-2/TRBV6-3,CASSYSGQSFYNEQFF,TGTGCCAGCAGTTACTCCGGACAGAGTTTCTACAATGAGCAGTTCTTC
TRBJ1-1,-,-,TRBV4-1,CASSQVHASGAEAFF,TGCGCCAGCAGCCAAGTACATGCTTCGGGGGCTGAAGCTTTCTTT
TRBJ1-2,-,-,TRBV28,CASSDTNYGYTF,TGTGCCAGCAGTGACACTAACTATGGCTACACCTTC
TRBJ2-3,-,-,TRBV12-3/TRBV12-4,CASERRTDTQYF,TGTGCCAGCGAGCGTCGCACAGATACGCAGTATTTT
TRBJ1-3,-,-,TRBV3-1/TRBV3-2,CASTQSAVSTGNTIYF,TGTGCCAGCACCCAAAGTGCGGTGTCGACGGGAAACACCATATATTTT
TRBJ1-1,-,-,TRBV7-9,CASSATWTEAFF,TGTGCCAGCAGCGCCACATGGACTGAAGCTTTCTTT
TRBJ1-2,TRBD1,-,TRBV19,CASSIDSLTGRSYTF,TGTGCCAGTAGTATAGATTCCTTGACAGGGAGGAGCTACACCTTC
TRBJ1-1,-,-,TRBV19,CASSRGVPEAFF,TGTGCCAGTAGTCGCGGGGTCCCTGAAGCTTTCTTT
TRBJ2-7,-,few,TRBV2,CATGGTPTYEQYF,TGTGCCACCGGGGGGACACCTACCTACGAGCAGTACTTC
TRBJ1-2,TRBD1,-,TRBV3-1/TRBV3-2,CASSQLYDRGLGYTF,TGTGCCAGCAGCCAACTTTACGACAGGGGGCTCGGCTACACCTTC
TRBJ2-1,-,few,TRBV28,CASSLAGRFGDEQFF,TGTGCCAGCAGCTTGGCGGGTCGCTTTGGCGATGAGCAGTTCTTC
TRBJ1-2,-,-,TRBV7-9,CASSLALQGPLYGYTF,TGTGCCAGCAGCTTAGCGCTACAGGGCCCCCTCTATGGCTACACCTTC
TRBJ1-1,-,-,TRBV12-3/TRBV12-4,CASSQYRNTEAFF,TGTGCCAGCAGTCAGTATCGGAACACTGAAGCTTTCTTT
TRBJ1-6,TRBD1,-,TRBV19,CASSIPHRGGNSPLHF,TGTGCCAGTAGTATTCCCCACAGGGGGGGGAATTCACCCCTCCACTTT
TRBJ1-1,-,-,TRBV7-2,CASSLQGMNTEAFF,TGTGCCAGCAGCTTACAGGGCATGAACACTGAAGCTTTCTTT
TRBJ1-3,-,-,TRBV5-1,CASTRAVPSEDTIYF,TGCGCCAGCACACGAGCGGTACCCTCAGAGGACACCATATATTTT
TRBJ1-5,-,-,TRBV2,CASSEEAIGSQHF,TGTGCCAGCAGTGAAGAAGCAATCGGGTCCCAGCATTTT
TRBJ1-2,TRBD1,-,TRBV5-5,CASSRSLGQGLGYTF,TGTGCCAGCAGCCGATCCTTGGGACAGGGTTTAGGCTACACCTTC
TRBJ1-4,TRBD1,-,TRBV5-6,CASSAPTGGRGNEKLFF,TGTGCCAGCAGCGCACCGACAGGGGGCAGGGGTAATGAAAAACTGTTTTTT
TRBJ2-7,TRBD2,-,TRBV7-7,CASSLSLGLAGGEQYF,TGTGCTAGCAGCCTAAGCCTCGGACTAGCGGGAGGCGAGCAGTACTTC
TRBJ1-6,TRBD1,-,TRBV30,CAWSLLGQGISPLHF,TGTGCCTGGAGCCTTCTTGGACAGGGAATCTCACCCCTCCACTTT
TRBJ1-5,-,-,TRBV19,CASSIAGVGNQPQHF,TGTGCCAGTAGTATAGCGGGGGTGGGCAATCAGCCCCAGCATTTT
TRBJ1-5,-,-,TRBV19,CASSIGRISNQPQHF,TGTGCCAGTAGTATAGGGCGGATTAGCAATCAGCCCCAGCATTTT
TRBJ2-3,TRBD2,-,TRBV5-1,CASSLVGLAGTDTQYF,TGCGCCAGCAGCTTGGTCGGACTAGCGGGCACAGATACGCAGTATTTT
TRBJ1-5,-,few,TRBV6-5,CASSQGGLSNQPQHF,TGTGCCAGCAGCCAAGGCGGCCTCAGCAATCAGCCCCAGCATTTT
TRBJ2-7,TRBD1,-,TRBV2,CASSASRDSEQYF,TGTGCCAGCAGCGCGTCCCGGGACAGCGAGCAGTACTTC
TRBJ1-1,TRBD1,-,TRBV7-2,CASSPASGQVMNEAFF,TGTGCCAGCAGCCCCGCCTCCGGACAGGTAATGAATGAAGCTTTCTTT
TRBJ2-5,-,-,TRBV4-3,CASSPRGAETQYF,TGCGCCAGCAGCCCCCGAGGAGCAGAGACCCAGTACTTC
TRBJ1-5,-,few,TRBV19,CATHGVIRNQPQHF,TGTGCCACCCATGGAGTGATCCGCAATCAGCCCCAGCATTTT
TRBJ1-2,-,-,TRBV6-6,CASIAQGSKGYTF,TGTGCCAGCATCGCCCAGGGATCTAAGGGCTACACCTTC
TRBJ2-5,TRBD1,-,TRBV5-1,CASSLVGRGPQETQYF,TGCGCCAGCAGCTTGGTCGGCAGGGGGCCTCAAGAGACCCAGTACTTC
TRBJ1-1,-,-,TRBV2,CASSEAGHSTNTEAFF,TGTGCCAGCAGTGAAGCGGGGCACAGCACGAACACTGAAGCTTTCTTT
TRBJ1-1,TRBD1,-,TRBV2,CARGQGRSEAFF,TGTGCCAGAGGACAGGGGAGGAGTGAAGCTTTCTTT
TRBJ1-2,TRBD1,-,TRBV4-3,CASSQQTGGTGGYTF,TGCGCCAGCAGCCAACAGACAGGGGGTACGGGTGGCTACACCTTC
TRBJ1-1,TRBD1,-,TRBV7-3,CASSTAGGDEAFF,TGTGCCAGCAGCACCGCAGGGGGCGATGAAGCTTTCTTT
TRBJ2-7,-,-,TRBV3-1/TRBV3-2,CASSQGTGLGEQYF,TGTGCCAGCAGCCAAGGTACAGGGTTGGGCGAGCAGTACTTC